These 4 T cell receptor beta chains were sequenced from one sample in a study of blood T cell repertoires in COVID-19. TCRdb's table, derived via immunoSEQ multiplex PCR, lists solely in-frame clones and lacks some. Of around 47,000 clones detected, approximately 90% appear once; the ten largest clones hold just over 9.5%. Sequencing used peripheral blood. These receptors were collected from a man aged 45 to 65 with active COVID-19.

The chain carries TRBV5-5 and TRBJ2-3, with TRBD2 matching over 10 bases. The CDR3 is made up of 15 amino acids. V gave up 4 bases and J gave up 6 bases; unmatched junction bases: 8. Germline lookup yields CDR1 SGHKS and CDR2 YYEKEE (reference sequence). The CDR3 bases are TGTGCCAGCAGCCTAGCGGGAGTACCCCGGGATACGCAGTATTTT. Amino acid sequence: CASSLAGVPRDTQYF.

DNA of the CDR3: TGTGCCAGCTCACCAGGGGGCGCGACCAAAAACATTCAGTACTTC. This sequence encodes CASSPGGATKNIQYF. The rearrangement joins TRBV18 to TRBJ2-4; a possible D gene is TRBD1 (6 bases). Germline V CDR1 and CDR2: KGHSH, LQKENI. This CDR3 is 15 amino acids long. V was cut by 2 bases and J by 2 bases, with 10 bases left in between.

The J gene is TRBJ1-1, the V gene TRBV12-3 or TRBV12-4; D call uncertain. The CDR3 is 13 residues long. Trimming removed 5 bases from V and 0 bases from J, with 7 bases in between. The CDR3 coding sequence is TGTGCCAGCAGTCAACAGCTGAACACTGAAGCTTTCTTT. It specifies CASSQQLNTEAFF.

The CDR3 DNA reads as TGTGCCAGCAGTGGAGGTGCCCCCGGGGCAGATACGCAGTATTTT. Translation gives CASSGGAPGADTQYF. The chain links TRBV2 to TRBJ2-3; TRBD2 might be the D (5 bases). Germline V gene data show CDR1 as SNHLY and CDR2 as FYNNEI. V was pared by 4 bases and J by 4 bases, with 15 bases between. CDR3 size: 15 residues.